This record looks at one TCR beta chain sequence and its context. Its antigen is currently unknown. The data were taken from a study of tumor-infiltrating lymphocytes in primary liver carcinoma. Overall study: Productive TCRbeta read counts per sample ran from roughly 3.4 to 7.5 million and were similar across tissue types. General study results and limits: Compared with blood, tumor repertoires held significantly more in their top 250 clones.

TCR beta cDNA was made from 450 to 550 ng total RNA with a constant-region primer. Sequencing libraries for TCR beta derived from three nested multiplex PCR rounds that used slightly modified ARM-PCR. TRBV1-TRBV30 forward primers paired with a C-beta reverse primer were used in the first two PCR rounds, which ran approximately 10 cycles each. Each CDR3 protein is one row after TCRdb ran MiXCR on the multiplex PCR reads. The sample records approximately 310,000 distinct CDR3 sequences, approximately 65% being singletons. Germline V lookup: CDR1 SEHNR, CDR2 FQNEAQ (reference sequence). V gave up 1 base and J gave up 8 bases, with 12 bases separating them. The CDR3 is 14 amino acids. For blood RNA, unsorted whole blood served as the source, and germline DNA was extracted too.

V gene TRBV7-9 combines with J gene TRBJ2-1; D remains ambiguous. Sequencing was done on a sample of peripheral blood. The TCR comes from a man aged 35 to 55 with primary liver carcinoma and hepatitis B virus infection. CDR3: CASSLGRFDDEQFF. The CDR3 DNA is TGTGCCAGCAGCTTAGGAAGGTTCGATGATGAGCAGTTCTTC. The variable domain in full, with the rest retrieved from reference TRBV7-9 and TRBJ2-1, is DTGVSQNPRHKITKRGQNVTFRCDPISEHNRLYWYRQTLGQGPEFLTYFQNEAQLEKSRLLSDRFSAERPKGSFSTLEIQRTEQGDSAMYLCASSLGRFDDEQFFGPGTRLTVL.